This TCR beta chain comes out of a study of CD8+ T cells in alopecia areata. Study-wide findings and caveats: Association of baseline CD8+ expansion with response is uncertain owing to one nonresponder. The study found higher clonality in lesional than normal scalp, especially in alopecia totalis/universalis. Scalp sample sequencing also detects resident alphabeta T cells of normal skin.

Isolated RNA was reverse transcribed into cDNA used as the sequencing template. Measured with immunoSEQ multiplex PCR; TCRdb has only the in-frame clones, and not every one. This table holds more than 90,000 clones, roughly 64% found once. CDR1 LGHNA and CDR2 YNFKEQ come from the germline V gene. The CDR3 sequence is 12 residues long. Trimming at V came to 1 base and at J to 12 bases, leaving 3 bases not matched to a gene. Notes on this clone: Its antigen is unidentified.

Documented treatment: oral pan-JAK inhibitor, 5-10 mg twice daily. Sorted populations comprised CD4+ and CD8+ T cells obtained from PBMCs. The source material was CD8+ T cells sorted from blood, sampled at week 4, from a patient treated with tofacitinib. The V call is TRBV4-2, the J call TRBJ2-1, with TRBD2 identical over 7 bases. The receptor was derived from a human donor with alopecia areata. The CDR3 spells CASSQASSGQFF. The CDR3 DNA reads as TGTGCCAGCAGCCAAGCATCTAGCGGGCAGTTCTTC.